The rows below give T cell receptor beta chains drawn from one sample of a study of shared clonotypes between healthy human individuals. Profiled with immunoSEQ multiplex PCR; TCRdb holds only in-frame clones, not every one. The table includes 760,000 or so clones, about 97% detected once. Material for sequencing was naive CD8+ T cells sorted from blood. Receptors originate from a man aged 25-45 years in good health. CDR3s include the opening cysteine and the closing phenylalanine or tryptophan. Fields, in order: D gene, clone size, J gene, V gene, CDR3 DNA, CDR3 protein. D genes are given only for firm matches. A clone size is listed for some rows: how often the clone was seen (once, few, many), or a class if it is expanded.

.	.	TRBJ2-7	TRBV7-6	TGTGCCAGCAGCCCAAGGGGGACCTACGAGCAGTACTTC	CASSPRGTYEQYF
TRBD1	.	TRBJ2-7	TRBV7-9	TGTGCCAGCAGCTTAGGCCGTGGACAGGGCCGCTACGAGCAGTACTTC	CASSLGRGQGRYEQYF
TRBD1	.	TRBJ2-3	TRBV11-2	TGTGCCAGCAGTCGGGCAGGGGGTTGGGATACGCAGTATTTT	CASSRAGGWDTQYF
TRBD1	.	TRBJ2-1	TRBV27	TGTGCCACAAAGACAGGGACCTACAATGAGCAGTTCTTC	CATKTGTYNEQFF
.	.	TRBJ1-3	TRBV29-1	TGCAGCGTTGAGTGGACAGACTCGTCTGGAAACACCATATATTTT	CSVEWTDSSGNTIYF
.	.	TRBJ1-2	TRBV7-9	TGTGCCAGCAGCTTAGAGGGCTTCCCCCAATATGGCTACACCTTC	CASSLEGFPQYGYTF
TRBD2	.	TRBJ2-1	TRBV10-3	TGTGCCATCAGTGGGGCGGGGGACTCCTACAATGAGCAGTTCTTC	CAISGAGDSYNEQFF
.	.	TRBJ2-6	TRBV19	TGTGCCAGCAAATCTGGGGCCAACGTCCTGACTTTC	CASKSGANVLTF
.	.	TRBJ2-5	TRBV7-9	TGTGCCAGCAGCCCACCCCGGGGGGCCGAACAAGAGACCCAGTACTTC	CASSPPRGAEQETQYF
TRBD1	.	TRBJ2-7	TRBV29-1	TGCAGCTACCGAGGACAGGCAGCCTACGAGCAGTACTTC	CSYRGQAAYEQYF
TRBD1	.	TRBJ2-2	TRBV2	TGTGCCAGCAGGACAGGGACCGGGGAGCTGTTTTTT	CASRTGTGELFF
TRBD2	.	TRBJ2-5	TRBV7-9	TGTGCCAGCAGCCCGGAATCCGGGACTAGAGGACAAGAGACCCAGTACTTC	CASSPESGTRGQETQYF
TRBD2	.	TRBJ2-1	TRBV5-1	TGCGCCAGCAGCCCAGCGGGAGTTACCTACAATGAGCAGTTCTTC	CASSPAGVTYNEQFF
.	.	TRBJ2-2	TRBV7-2	TGTGCCAGCAGCTTAATTGGGGGGACCGGGGAGCTGTTTTTT	CASSLIGGTGELFF
.	once	TRBJ2-7	TRBV11-2	TGTGCCAGCAGCCCCAGGGACATCAGGGGCGAGCAGTACTTC	CASSPRDIRGEQYF
.	.	TRBJ2-7	TRBV20-1	TGCAGTGCTTGGGACAACTACGAGCAGTACTTC	CSAWDNYEQYF
.	once	TRBJ1-2	TRBV7-9	TGTGCCAGCAGGGGTTCGAATACAGGAAACGGCTACACCTTC	CASRGSNTGNGYTF
.	.	TRBJ2-3	TRBV5-1	TGCGCCAGCAGCTTGGGGGTAGCGGGCACAGATACGCAGTATTTT	CASSLGVAGTDTQYF
TRBD2	.	TRBJ2-1	TRBV4-1	TGCGCCAGCAGCCAAGGGACTAGCGGTATTTACAATGAGCAGTTCTTC	CASSQGTSGIYNEQFF
.	.	TRBJ2-3	TRBV15	TGTGCCACCAGCAGAGATTCAGATACGCAGTATTTT	CATSRDSDTQYF
TRBD2	.	TRBJ2-5	TRBV14	TGTGCCAGCAGCCAAGGCGGGGGGACCCAGTACTTC	CASSQGGGTQYF
.	.	TRBJ2-5	TRBV19	TGTGCCAGTAGTATGAACGGGAGAGGGGAGACCCAGTACTTC	CASSMNGRGETQYF
.	.	TRBJ2-2	TRBV18	TGTGCCAGCCCTTCAGACTTACCCGGGGAGCTGTTTTTT	CASPSDLPGELFF
.	.	TRBJ2-3	TRBV28	TGTGCCAGCAGTTTTGCAGGGGCGTCCGGACTGGATACGCAGTATTTT	CASSFAGASGLDTQYF
TRBD2	.	TRBJ2-7	TRBV2	TGTGCCAGCGTCGGGACTACCTACGAGCAGTACTTC	CASVGTTYEQYF
.	.	TRBJ2-1	TRBV27	TGTGCCAGCAGTTTATCGCGGGTGGATGAGCAGTTCTTC	CASSLSRVDEQFF
.	.	TRBJ2-7	TRBV5-4	TGTGCCAGCAGCTGGCCCGACAGCTACGAGCAGTACTTC	CASSWPDSYEQYF